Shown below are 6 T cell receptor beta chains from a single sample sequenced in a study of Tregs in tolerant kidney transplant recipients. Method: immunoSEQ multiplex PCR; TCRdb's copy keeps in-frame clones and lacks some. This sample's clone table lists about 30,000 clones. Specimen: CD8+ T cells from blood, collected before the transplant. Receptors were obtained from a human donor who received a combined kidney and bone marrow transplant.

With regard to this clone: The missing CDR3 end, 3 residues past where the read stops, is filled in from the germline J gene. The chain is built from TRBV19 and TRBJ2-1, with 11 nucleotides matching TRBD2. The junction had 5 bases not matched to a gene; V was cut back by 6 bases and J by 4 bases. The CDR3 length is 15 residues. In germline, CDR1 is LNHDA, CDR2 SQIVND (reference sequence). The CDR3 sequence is CASSRTSGSYNEQFF. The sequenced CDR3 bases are TGTGCCAGTAGCCGGACTAGCGGGTCGTACAATGAG.

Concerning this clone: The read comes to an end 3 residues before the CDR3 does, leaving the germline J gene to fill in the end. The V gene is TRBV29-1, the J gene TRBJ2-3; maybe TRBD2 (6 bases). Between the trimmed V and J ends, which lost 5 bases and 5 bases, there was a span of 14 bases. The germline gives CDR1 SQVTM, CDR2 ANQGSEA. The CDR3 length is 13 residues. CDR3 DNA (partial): TGCAGCGTTCGGCGGGGATACATAGATACG. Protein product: CSVRRGYIDT. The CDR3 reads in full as CSVRRGYIDTQYF.

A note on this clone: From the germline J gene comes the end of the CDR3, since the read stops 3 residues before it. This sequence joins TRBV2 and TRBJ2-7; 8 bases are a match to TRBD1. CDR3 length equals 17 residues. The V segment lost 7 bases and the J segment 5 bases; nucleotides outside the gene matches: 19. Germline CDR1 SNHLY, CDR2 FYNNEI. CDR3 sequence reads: CASTWLRGQVRGDEQYF. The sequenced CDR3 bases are TGTGCCAGCACGTGGTTGAGGGGACAGGTCCGAGGCGACGAG.

The covered CDR3 bases are TGCAGTGCTAGAGATCCTCCGGGGATGACTCACTACGAG. Its protein product is CSARDPPGMTHYE. Given in full, the CDR3 is CSARDPPGMTHYEQYF. The chain couples TRBV20-1 to TRBJ2-7; a weak D match, TRBD2 (5 bases). The read falls 3 residues short of the CDR3 end, and the missing part is taken from the germline J gene. The CDR3 has 16 amino acids. Germline V gives CDR1 DFQATT, CDR2 SNEGSKA (reference sequence). V was trimmed by 0 bases and J by 3 bases, leaving 18 bases between them.

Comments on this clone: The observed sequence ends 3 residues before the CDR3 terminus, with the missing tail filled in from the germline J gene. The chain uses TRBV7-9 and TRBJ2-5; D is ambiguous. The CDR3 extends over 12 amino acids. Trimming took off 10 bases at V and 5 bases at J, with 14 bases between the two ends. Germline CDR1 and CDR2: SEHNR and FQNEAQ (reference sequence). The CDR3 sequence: CATGYLVETQYF. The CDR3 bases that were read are TGTGCCACAGGATATTTGGTGGAGACC.

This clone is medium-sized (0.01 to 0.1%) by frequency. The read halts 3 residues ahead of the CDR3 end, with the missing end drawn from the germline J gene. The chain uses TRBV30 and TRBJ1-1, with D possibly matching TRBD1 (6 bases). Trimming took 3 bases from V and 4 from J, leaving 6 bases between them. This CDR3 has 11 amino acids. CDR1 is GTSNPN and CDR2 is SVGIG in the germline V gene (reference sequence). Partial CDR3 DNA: TGTGCCTGGAGAGGGGGCACTGAA. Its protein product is CAWRGGTE. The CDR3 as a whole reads CAWRGGTEAFF.